This T cell receptor (beta chain) is from a study of cytomegalovirus exposure and HLA in healthy donors. Study results and limitations: Overall, around 160 TCR beta chains were annotated as cytomegalovirus-associated. In vitro checks showed that a few CMV-associated chains really do target CMV antigens. Reports described diagnosis of cytomegalovirus status by the classifier as highly specific and sensitive.

Clones were read by immunoSEQ multiplex PCR, and TCRdb kept only the in-frame ones, dropping some. The table shows over 55,000 clones, with about 93% occurring only once. In regard to this clone: Its antigen is unidentified.

The CDR3 contains 12 residues. Deletions cut 8 bases from V and 0 bases from J, with 6 bases between. The germline V gene encodes CDR1 MNHEY and CDR2 SMNVEV (reference sequence). Specimen: PBMCs. This rearrangement joins TRBV27 to TRBJ2-3; D uncertain. This sequence originates from a man aged 18 to 29 in good health and CMV-seronegative. The CDR3 protein is CASSQSTDTQYF. CDR3 in DNA: TGTGCCAGCTCTCAGAGCACAGATACGCAGTATTTT.